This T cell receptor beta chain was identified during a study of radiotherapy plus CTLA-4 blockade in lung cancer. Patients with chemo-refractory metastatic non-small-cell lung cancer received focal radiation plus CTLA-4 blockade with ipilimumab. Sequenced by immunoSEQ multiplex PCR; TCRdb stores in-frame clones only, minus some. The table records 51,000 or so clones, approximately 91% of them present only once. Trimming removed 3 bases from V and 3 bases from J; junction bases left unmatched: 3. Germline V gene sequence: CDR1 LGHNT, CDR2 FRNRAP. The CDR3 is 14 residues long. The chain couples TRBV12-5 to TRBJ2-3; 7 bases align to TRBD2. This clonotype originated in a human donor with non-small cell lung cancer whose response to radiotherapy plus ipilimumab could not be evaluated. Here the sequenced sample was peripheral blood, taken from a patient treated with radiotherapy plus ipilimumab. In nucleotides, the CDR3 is TGTGCTAGTGGTTTAGGCGGGAGAACAGATACGCAGTATTTT. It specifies CASGLGGRTDTQYF. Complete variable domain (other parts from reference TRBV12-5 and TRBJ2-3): DARVTQTPRHKVTEMGQEVTMRCQPILGHNTVFWYRQTMMQGLELLAYFRNRAPLDDSGMPKDRFSAEMPDATLATLKIQPSEPRDSAVYFCASGLGGRTDTQYFGPGTRLTVL.